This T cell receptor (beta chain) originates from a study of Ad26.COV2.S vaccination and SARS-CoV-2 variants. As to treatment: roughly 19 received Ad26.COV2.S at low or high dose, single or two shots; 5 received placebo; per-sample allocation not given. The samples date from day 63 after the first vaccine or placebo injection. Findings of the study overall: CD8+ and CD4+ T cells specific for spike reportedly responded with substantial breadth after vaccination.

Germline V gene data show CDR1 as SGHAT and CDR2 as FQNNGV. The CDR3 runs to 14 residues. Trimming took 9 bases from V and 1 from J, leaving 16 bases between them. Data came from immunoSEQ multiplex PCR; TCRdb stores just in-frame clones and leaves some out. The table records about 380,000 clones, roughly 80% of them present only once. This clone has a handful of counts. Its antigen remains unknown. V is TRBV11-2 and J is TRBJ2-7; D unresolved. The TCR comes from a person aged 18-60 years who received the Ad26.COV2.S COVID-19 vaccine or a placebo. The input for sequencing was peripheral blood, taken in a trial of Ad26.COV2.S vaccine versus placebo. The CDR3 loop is CASRRSDLSYEQYF. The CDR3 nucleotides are TGTGCCAGTCGACGTAGTGATCTATCCTACGAGCAGTACTTC.